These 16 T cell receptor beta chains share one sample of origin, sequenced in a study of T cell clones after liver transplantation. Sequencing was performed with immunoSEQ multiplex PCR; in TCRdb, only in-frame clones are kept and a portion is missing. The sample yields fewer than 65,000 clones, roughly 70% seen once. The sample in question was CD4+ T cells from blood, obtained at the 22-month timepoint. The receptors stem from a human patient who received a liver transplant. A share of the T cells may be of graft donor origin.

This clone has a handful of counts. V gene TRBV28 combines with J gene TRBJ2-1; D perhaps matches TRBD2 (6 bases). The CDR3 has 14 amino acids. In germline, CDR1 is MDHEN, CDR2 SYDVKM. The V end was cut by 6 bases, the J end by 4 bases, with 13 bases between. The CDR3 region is CASRGTGLYNEQFF. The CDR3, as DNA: TGTGCCAGCAGGGGCACAGGACTATACAATGAGCAGTTCTTC. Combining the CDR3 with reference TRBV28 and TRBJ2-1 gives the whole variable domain DVKVTQSSRYLVKRTGEKVFLECVQDMDHENMFWYRQDPGLGLRLIYFSYDVKMKEKGDIPEGYSVSREKKERFSLILESASTNQTSMYLCASRGTGLYNEQFFGPGTRLTVL.

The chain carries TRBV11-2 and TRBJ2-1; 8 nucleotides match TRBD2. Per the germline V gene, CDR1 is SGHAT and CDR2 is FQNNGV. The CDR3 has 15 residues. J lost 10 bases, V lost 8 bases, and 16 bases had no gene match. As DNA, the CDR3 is TGTGCCAGCCACCAAGGTCGGGGGGGGGCACAGGAGCAGTTCTTC. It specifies CASHQGRGGAQEQFF.

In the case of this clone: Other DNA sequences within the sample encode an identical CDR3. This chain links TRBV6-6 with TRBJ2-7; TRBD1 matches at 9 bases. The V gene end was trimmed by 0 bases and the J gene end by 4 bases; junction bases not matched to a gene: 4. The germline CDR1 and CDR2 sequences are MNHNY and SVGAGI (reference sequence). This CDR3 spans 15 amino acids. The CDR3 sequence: CASSYSSGQGYEQYF. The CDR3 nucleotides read TGTGCCAGCAGTTACTCTTCGGGACAGGGTTACGAGCAGTACTTC.

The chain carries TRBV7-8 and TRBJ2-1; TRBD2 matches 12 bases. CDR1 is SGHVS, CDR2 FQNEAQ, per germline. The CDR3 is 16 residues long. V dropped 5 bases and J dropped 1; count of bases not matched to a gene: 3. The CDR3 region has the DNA TGTGCCAGCAGCCCTAGCGGGGGGGGGTCCTACAATGAGCAGTTCTTC. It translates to CASSPSGGGSYNEQFF. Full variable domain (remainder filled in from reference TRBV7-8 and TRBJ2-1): GAGVSQSPRYKVAKRGQDVALRCDPISGHVSLFWYQQALGQGPEFLTYFQNEAQLDKSGLPSDRFFAERPEGSVSTLKIQRTQQEDSAVYLCASSPSGGGSYNEQFFGPGTRLTVL.

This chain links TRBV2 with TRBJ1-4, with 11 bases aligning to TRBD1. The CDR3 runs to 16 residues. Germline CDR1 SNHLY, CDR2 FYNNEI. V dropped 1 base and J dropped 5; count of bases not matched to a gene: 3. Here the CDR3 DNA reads TGTGCCAGCAGTGAAGTGCGGACAGGGGGCAATGAAAAACTGTTTTTT. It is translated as CASSEVRTGGNEKLFF.

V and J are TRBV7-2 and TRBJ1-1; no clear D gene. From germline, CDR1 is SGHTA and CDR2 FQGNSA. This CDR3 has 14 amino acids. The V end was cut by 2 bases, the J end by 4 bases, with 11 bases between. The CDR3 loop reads CASSLFNWVTEAFF. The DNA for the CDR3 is TGTGCCAGCAGCTTATTTAATTGGGTCACTGAAGCTTTCTTT.

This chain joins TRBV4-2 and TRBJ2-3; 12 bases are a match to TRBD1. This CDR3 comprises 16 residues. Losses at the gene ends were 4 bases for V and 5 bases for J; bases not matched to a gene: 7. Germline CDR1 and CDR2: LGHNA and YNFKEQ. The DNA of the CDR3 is TGTGCCAGCAGCCCCCGGGACAGGGGGCGTAAAGATACGCAGTATTTT. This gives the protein CASSPRDRGRKDTQYF.

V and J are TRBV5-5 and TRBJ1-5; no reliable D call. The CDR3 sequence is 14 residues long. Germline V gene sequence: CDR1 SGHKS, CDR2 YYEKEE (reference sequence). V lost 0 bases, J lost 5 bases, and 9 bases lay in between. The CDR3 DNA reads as TGTGCCAGCAGCTTGGCCCTGGGCGATCAGCCCCAGCATTTT. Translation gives CASSLALGDQPQHF.

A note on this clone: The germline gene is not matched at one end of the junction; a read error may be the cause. CDR3 bases: TGTGCCAGCAGCTTGTCTCCGGACAGGGGGTATGGCTACACCTTC. It encodes CASSLSPDRGYGYTF. The chain uses TRBV5-1 and TRBJ1-2, with 10 bases lining up with TRBD1. The length of the CDR3 is 15 residues. Germline CDR1 is SGHRS and CDR2 is YFSETQ.

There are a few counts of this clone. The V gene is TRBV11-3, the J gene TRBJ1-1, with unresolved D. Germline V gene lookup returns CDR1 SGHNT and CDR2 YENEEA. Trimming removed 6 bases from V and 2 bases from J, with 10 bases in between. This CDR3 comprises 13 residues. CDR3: CASRLTDNTEAFF. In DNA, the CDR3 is TGTGCCAGCAGGTTAACAGACAACACTGAAGCTTTCTTT. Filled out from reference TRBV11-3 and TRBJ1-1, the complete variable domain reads EAGVVQSPRYKIIEKKQPVAFWCNPISGHNTLYWYLQNLGQGPELLIRYENEEAVDDSQLPKDRFSAERLKGVDSTLKIQPAELGDSAVYLCASRLTDNTEAFFGQGTRLTVV.

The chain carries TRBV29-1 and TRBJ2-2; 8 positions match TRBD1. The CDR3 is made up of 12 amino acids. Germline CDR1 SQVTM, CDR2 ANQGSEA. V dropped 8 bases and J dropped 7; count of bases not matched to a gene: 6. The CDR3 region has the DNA TGCAGCTCCAGACAGGGGAACGGGGAGCTGTTTTTT. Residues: CSSRQGNGELFF.

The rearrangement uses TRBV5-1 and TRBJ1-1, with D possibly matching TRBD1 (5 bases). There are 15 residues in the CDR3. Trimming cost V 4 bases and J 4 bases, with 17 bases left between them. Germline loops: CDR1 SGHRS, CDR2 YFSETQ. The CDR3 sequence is CASSGSGGRTTEAFF. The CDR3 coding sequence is TGCGCCAGCAGCGGTAGCGGGGGTAGAACCACTGAAGCTTTCTTT.

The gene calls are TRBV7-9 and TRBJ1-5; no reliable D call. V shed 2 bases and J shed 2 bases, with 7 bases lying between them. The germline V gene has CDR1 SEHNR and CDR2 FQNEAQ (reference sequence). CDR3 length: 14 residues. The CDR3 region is CASSLNSRNQPQHF. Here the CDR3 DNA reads TGTGCCAGCAGCTTAAACAGCCGCAATCAGCCCCAGCATTTT.

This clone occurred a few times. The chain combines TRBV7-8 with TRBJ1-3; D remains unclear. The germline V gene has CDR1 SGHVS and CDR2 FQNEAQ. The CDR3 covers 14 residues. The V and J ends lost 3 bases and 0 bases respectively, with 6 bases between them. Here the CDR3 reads CASSLYYSGNTIYF. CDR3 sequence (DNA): TGTGCCAGCAGCTTGTACTACTCTGGAAACACCATATATTTT.

DNA for the CDR3: TGTGCCAGCAGCGTACTGGCAAACTCTGGAAACACCATATATTTT. It is translated as CASSVLANSGNTIYF. V gene TRBV9 combines with J gene TRBJ1-3; D is unclear. The germline CDR1 and CDR2 sequences are SGDLS and YYNGEE. V was clipped by 1 base and J by 0 bases, with 8 bases between them. The CDR3 spans 15 residues.

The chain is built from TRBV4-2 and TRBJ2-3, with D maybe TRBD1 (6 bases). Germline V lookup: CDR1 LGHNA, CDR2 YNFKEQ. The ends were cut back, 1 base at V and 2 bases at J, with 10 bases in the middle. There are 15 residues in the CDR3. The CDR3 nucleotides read TGTGCCAGCAGCCAAGGGGGGCGGACCACAGATACGCAGTATTTT. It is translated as CASSQGGRTTDTQYF.